The rows below give T cell receptor beta chains drawn from one sample of a study of blood T cells in healthy people across ages. TCRdb fed the 5' RACE reads into MiXCR, producing one record per CDR3 protein. In the table there are about 1,500,000 distinct CDR3 sequences, about 43% of which are singletons. What was sequenced was blood. The receptor source for this set is a woman aged 18-29 years in good health. Both conserved end residues are part of each CDR3. D genes are given only for firm matches. The size entry is marked missing in some rows and otherwise reads once, few, many or a size class.

j_call,clone_size,d_call,v_call,cdr3_nt,cdr3_aa
TRBJ1-5,-,-,TRBV27,TGTGCCAGCAGTTTCTTGGGGCAGAATCAGCCCCAGCATTTT,CASSFLGQNQPQHF
TRBJ2-4,-,TRBD1,TRBV28,TGTGCCAGCAGTTTTGGAGGGACAGGGGGCAAGAAGCAGTACTTC,CASSFGGTGGKKQYF
TRBJ2-7,-,-,TRBV6-5,TGTGCCAGCACCCCAGGTGGGGCGAACTACGAGCAGTACTTC,CASTPGGANYEQYF
TRBJ1-2,-,TRBD1,TRBV20-1,TGCAGTGCCCGCAGGGGGCTCGGCTACACCTTC,CSARRGLGYTF
TRBJ2-3,-,-,TRBV5-8,TGTGCCAGCAGCTTACAGGGCCGGGGGGTGATGACAGATACGCAGTATTTT,CASSLQGRGVMTDTQYF
TRBJ2-5,-,-,TRBV6-6,TGTGCCAGCACCCAACTGGGGACGGCAAAAGAGACCCAGTACTTC,CASTQLGTAKETQYF
TRBJ1-2,few,TRBD1,TRBV27,TGTGCCAGCAGGGGACAGGGGTGGGGCTACACCTTC,CASRGQGWGYTF
TRBJ2-1,-,-,TRBV6-1,TGTGCCAGCAGTGCCCTAAGGGGCGGGACAGAGTCCTACAATGAGCAGTTCTTC,CASSALRGGTESYNEQFF
TRBJ2-3,few,TRBD2,TRBV7-7,TGTGCCAGCAGCCAAGGACTAGCACCCACAGATACGCAGTATTTT,CASSQGLAPTDTQYF
TRBJ2-3,few,TRBD2,TRBV2,TGTGCCAGCAGTTCTAGCGGGAGTATGACAGATACGCAGTATTTT,CASSSSGSMTDTQYF
TRBJ2-1,-,TRBD2,TRBV5-1,TGCGCCAGCAGCTTGGTTAGCGGGAACTACAATGAGCAGTTCTTC,CASSLVSGNYNEQFF
TRBJ1-5,once,-,TRBV5-1,TGCGCCAGCAGTGACGGAGGGATCAGCAATCAGCCCCAGCATTTT,CASSDGGISNQPQHF
TRBJ2-3,-,-,TRBV7-2,TGTGCCAGCAGCTGGGGGGTTAGCACAGATACGCAGTATTTT,CASSWGVSTDTQYF
TRBJ1-5,-,-,TRBV4-2,TGTGCCAGCAGCCCCCGACAGAGCAATCAGCCCCAGCATTTT,CASSPRQSNQPQHF
TRBJ2-7,-,-,TRBV11-2,TGTGCCAGCAGCTCCCGAAACTCCAGGGGGGACTACGAGCAGTACTTC,CASSSRNSRGDYEQYF
TRBJ1-2,few,TRBD1,TRBV14,TGTGCCAGCAGCCCCCAGGGGGGGGAATATGGCTACACCTTC,CASSPQGGEYGYTF
TRBJ1-5,-,-,TRBV20-1,TGCAGTGCTAGGGACGTCAATCAGCCCCAGCATTTT,CSARDVNQPQHF
TRBJ2-2,-,-,TRBV3-1,TGTGCCAGCAGCCAAGACAGAGTAACCACCGGGGAGCTGTTTTTT,CASSQDRVTTGELFF
TRBJ1-3,-,-,TRBV7-9,TGTGCCAGCAGCTTGGCTCAGGGCTCTGGAAACACCATATATTTT,CASSLAQGSGNTIYF
TRBJ2-3,-,TRBD2,TRBV19,TGTGCCAGTAGCAAGACTAGCGGGGGGACAGATACGCAGTATTTT,CASSKTSGGTDTQYF
TRBJ2-3,-,TRBD2,TRBV4-2,TGTGCCAGCAGCCCGCAGGGACTAGCGGGGGGAGAGAGCACAGATACGCAGTATTTT,CASSPQGLAGGESTDTQYF
TRBJ2-3,-,-,TRBV5-1,TGCGCCAGCAGCTTTACAGGTGTAGGGAAGGATACGCAGTATTTT,CASSFTGVGKDTQYF
TRBJ1-5,-,-,TRBV20-1,TGCAGTGCCCGACGGGGCAGAGGAGGCAATCAGCCCCAGCATTTT,CSARRGRGGNQPQHF
TRBJ2-7,-,TRBD2,TRBV28,TGTGCCAGCAGTTTCAAACTAGCGGGGCCCTCCTACGAGCAGTACTTC,CASSFKLAGPSYEQYF
TRBJ2-1,-,TRBD2,TRBV7-6,TGTGCCAGCAGCTTGGGGACTATGAATGAGCAGTTCTTC,CASSLGTMNEQFF
TRBJ1-5,-,-,TRBV6-6,TGTGCCAGCAGTTACCCCCGACAGGCCCGTTATGATCAGCCCCAGCATTTT,CASSYPRQARYDQPQHF
TRBJ2-6,-,-,TRBV29-1,TGCAGCGTCCGTCTAGGGGCCAACGTCCTGACTTTC,CSVRLGANVLTF
TRBJ2-3,-,-,TRBV11-1,TGTGCCAGCAGCCCTACCCCGGCGGTTAGCACAGATACGCAGTATTTT,CASSPTPAVSTDTQYF
TRBJ2-3,once,-,TRBV20-1,TGCAGTGCTGAGGACTTTTTCCCGGATACGCAGTATTTT,CSAEDFFPDTQYF
TRBJ2-4,-,-,TRBV20-1,TGCAGTGCCCGCTCAAACATTCAGTACTTC,CSARSNIQYF
TRBJ2-1,few,TRBD2,TRBV12-3/TRBV12-4,TGTGCCAGCAGTCTCTCCTCACTAGCGCGCTCCTACAATGAGCAGTTCTTC,CASSLSSLARSYNEQFF
TRBJ1-2,few,TRBD1,TRBV6-4,TGTGCCAGCAGCCACGGACAGGGAGGCTATGGCTACACCTTC,CASSHGQGGYGYTF
TRBJ2-3,few,TRBD2,TRBV20-1,TGCAGTGCTAGAGATGGACTAGCGGACACAGATACGCAGTATTTT,CSARDGLADTDTQYF
TRBJ1-2,-,-,TRBV7-2,TGTGCCAGCAGCTTAAGTTATATGGAGGTTGGCTACACCTTC,CASSLSYMEVGYTF
TRBJ2-5,-,-,TRBV4-1,TGCGCCAGCAGCCAAGATCGGGGGTGGATGGGTCCGCAAGAGACCCAGTACTTC,CASSQDRGWMGPQETQYF
TRBJ1-4,-,TRBD1,TRBV28,TGTGCCAGCACTCGACAGGGGATAAGGGAAAAACTGTTTTTT,CASTRQGIREKLFF
TRBJ1-5,few,-,TRBV6-5,TGTGCCAGCAGGTTGGGACCGAGCACCAATCAGCCCCAGCATTTT,CASRLGPSTNQPQHF
TRBJ1-6,-,-,TRBV12-3/TRBV12-4,TGTGCCAGCAGTTTCCAGTCAAGTGGTCTAGGTTTTGCCTCACCCCTCCACTTT,CASSFQSSGLGFASPLHF
TRBJ2-1,-,TRBD2,TRBV20-1,TGCAGTGCTAGCGCCCTAGCGGGAGGGCCCGGCTCCTACAATGAGCAGTTCTTC,CSASALAGGPGSYNEQFF
TRBJ2-5,many,-,TRBV2,TGTGCCAGCATTATCACTGAGACCCAGTACTTC,CASIITETQYF
TRBJ1-5,-,-,TRBV6-1,TGTGCCAGCAGCCTTTCCTTAAGTCAGCCCCAGCATTTT,CASSLSLSQPQHF
TRBJ2-2,few,-,TRBV7-2,TGTGCCAGCAGCTTAGTCTTCACCGGGGAGCTGTTTTTT,CASSLVFTGELFF